This T cell receptor beta chain emerged from a study of breast tumors, draining lymph nodes, adjacent tissues. The study's findings and limits: Data only fit, rather than demonstrated, lymph node origin of most tumor T cells.

This clonotype has a single count. Antigen: not known. V dropped 7 bases and J dropped 2; count of bases not matched to a gene: 5. The germline CDR1 and CDR2 sequences are SNHLY and FYNNEI. This CDR3 is built from 14 residues. Breast cancer patients provided tissue from their axillary draining lymph nodes. TCRdb reanalysed the multiplex PCR reads using MiXCR and keeps one entry per CDR3 protein. The sample carries some 85,000 distinct CDR3 sequences, approximately 31% recorded once. The receptor comes from a female donor with breast cancer. Some clones in this sample may be carry-over from other donors' samples. Sequencing was done on a sample of axillary lymph node tissue. The chain carries TRBV2 and TRBJ2-5; 9 positions agree with TRBD1. In DNA, the CDR3 is TGTGCCAGCAACCCCGGACAGGGGCAAGAGACCCAGTACTTC. As protein: CASNPGQGQETQYF. Drawing the rest from reference TRBV2 and TRBJ2-5, the complete variable domain is EPEVTQTPSHQVTQMGQEVILRCVPISNHLYFYWYRQILGQKVEFLVSFYNNEISEKSEIFDDQFSVERPDGSNFTLKIRSTKLEDSAMYFCASNPGQGQETQYFGPGTRLLVL.